Given below is one T cell receptor beta chain in context. The sample is drawn from a study of blood T cell repertoires in COVID-19. As handled by the study authors: Estimated nucleated cell counts came from reference gene primer amplification. Sequenced by immunoSEQ multiplex PCR; TCRdb stores in-frame clones only, minus some. D and trimming come from the DNA, and the V and J calls and clone size come from that table. The sample contains roughly 190,000 clones, 86% of which appear only once. With 3 bases removed from V and 6 bases from J, the gap between germline ends came to 9 bases. The CDR3 runs to 12 residues. Germline loops: CDR1 MDHEN, CDR2 SYDVKM.

The genes are TRBV28 and TRBJ2-7; D gene ambiguous. Sequences were obtained from peripheral blood. This receptor was identified in a woman aged 55-75 years with COVID-19, enrolled during active disease. The CDR3 protein is CASSFGLGEQYF. As DNA, the CDR3 is TGTGCCAGCAGTTTTGGGCTTGGCGAGCAGTACTTC.